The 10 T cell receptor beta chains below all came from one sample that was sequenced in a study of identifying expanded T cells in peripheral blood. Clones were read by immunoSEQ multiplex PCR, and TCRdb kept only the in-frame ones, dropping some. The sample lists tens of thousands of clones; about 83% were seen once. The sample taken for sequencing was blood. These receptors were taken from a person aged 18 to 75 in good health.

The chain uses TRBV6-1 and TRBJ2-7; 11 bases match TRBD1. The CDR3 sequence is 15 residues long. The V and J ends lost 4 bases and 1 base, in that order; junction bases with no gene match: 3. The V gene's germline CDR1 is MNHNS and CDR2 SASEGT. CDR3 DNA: TGTGCCAGCAGTGGCCGGGACAGGGGGTCCTACGAGCAGTACTTC. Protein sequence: CASSGRDRGSYEQYF.

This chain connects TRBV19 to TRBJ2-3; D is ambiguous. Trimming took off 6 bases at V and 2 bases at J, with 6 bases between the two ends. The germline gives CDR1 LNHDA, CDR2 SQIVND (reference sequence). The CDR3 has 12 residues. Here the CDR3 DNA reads TGTGCCAGTAGGGCGACCACAGATACGCAGTATTTT. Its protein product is CASRATTDTQYF.

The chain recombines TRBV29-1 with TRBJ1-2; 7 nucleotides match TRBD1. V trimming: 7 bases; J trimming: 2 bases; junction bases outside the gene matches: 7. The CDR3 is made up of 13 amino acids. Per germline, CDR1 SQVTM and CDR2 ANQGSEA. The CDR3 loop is CSATGQDNYGYTF. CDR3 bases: TGCAGCGCTACTGGACAGGACAACTATGGCTACACCTTC.

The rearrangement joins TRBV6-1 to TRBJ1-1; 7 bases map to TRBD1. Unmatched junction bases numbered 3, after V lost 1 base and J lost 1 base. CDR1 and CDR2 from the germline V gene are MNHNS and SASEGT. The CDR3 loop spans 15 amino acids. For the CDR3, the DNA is TGTGCCAGCAGTGAAGGGCCAGGGGGGAACACTGAAGCTTTCTTT. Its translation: CASSEGPGGNTEAFF.

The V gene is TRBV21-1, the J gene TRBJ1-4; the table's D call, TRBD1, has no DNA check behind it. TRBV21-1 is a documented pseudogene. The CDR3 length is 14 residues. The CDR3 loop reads CASRTGTGTEKLFF. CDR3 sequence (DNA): TGTGCCAGCAGGACCGGGACAGGGACCGAAAAACTGTTTTTT.

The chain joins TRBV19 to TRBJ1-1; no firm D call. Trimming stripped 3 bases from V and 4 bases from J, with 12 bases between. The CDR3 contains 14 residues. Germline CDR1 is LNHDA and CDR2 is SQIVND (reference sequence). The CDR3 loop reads CASSIGQRSTEAFF. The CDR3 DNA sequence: TGTGCCAGTAGTATCGGGCAGCGGAGCACTGAAGCTTTCTTT.

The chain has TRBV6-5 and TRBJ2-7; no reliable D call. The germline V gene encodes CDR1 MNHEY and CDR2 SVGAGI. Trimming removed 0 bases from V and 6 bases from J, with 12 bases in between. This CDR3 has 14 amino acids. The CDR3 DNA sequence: TGTGCCAGCAGTTACTCGTCGGGTAACCTCGAGCAGTACTTC. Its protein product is CASSYSSGNLEQYF.

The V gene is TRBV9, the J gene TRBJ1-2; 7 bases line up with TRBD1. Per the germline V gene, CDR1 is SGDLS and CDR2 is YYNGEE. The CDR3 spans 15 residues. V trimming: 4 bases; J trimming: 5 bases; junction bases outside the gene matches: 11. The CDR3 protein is CASSPEMTGQYGYTF. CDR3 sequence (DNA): TGTGCCAGCAGCCCCGAGATGACAGGGCAATATGGCTACACCTTC.

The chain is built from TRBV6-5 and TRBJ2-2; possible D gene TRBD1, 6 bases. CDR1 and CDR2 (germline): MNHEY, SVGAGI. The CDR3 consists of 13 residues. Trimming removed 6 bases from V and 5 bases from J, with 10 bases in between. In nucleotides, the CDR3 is TGTGCCAGCAGCAACAGGGCAACCGGGGAGCTGTTTTTT. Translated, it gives CASSNRATGELFF.

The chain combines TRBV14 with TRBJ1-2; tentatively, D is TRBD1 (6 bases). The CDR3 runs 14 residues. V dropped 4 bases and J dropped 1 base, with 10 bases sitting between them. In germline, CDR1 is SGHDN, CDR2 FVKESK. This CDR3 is CASSPNRDNYGYTF. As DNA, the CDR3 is TGTGCCAGCAGCCCTAACAGGGATAACTATGGCTACACCTTC.